This is a list of T cell receptor beta chains from one sample in a study of blood T cell repertoires in COVID-19. Using immunoSEQ multiplex PCR, the repertoire was profiled, and TCRdb retains in-frame clones only, with some absent. The repertoire holds approximately 220,000 clones, with under 90% as singletons. The sample taken for sequencing was peripheral blood. The receptors come from a woman aged 55-69 years who had recovered from COVID-19. CDR3s include the opening cysteine and the closing phenylalanine or tryptophan. A D gene is named only where the DNA matches it firmly. Some rows have no size entry. The others give once, few or many, or a class for an expanded clone.

d_gene: TRBD2; j_gene: TRBJ2-2; v_gene: TRBV3-1/TRBV3-2; abundance: .; CDR3aa: CASSQSSAGGTTGELFF; CDR3nt: TGTGCCAGCAGCCAATCCTCAGCGGGGGGGACCACCGGGGAGCTGTTTTTT
d_gene: .; j_gene: TRBJ2-2; v_gene: TRBV7-3; abundance: .; CDR3aa: CASSPRGYTDGELFF; CDR3nt: TGTGCCAGCAGCCCCCGGGGTTACACGGACGGGGAGCTGTTTTTT
d_gene: .; j_gene: TRBJ1-2; v_gene: TRBV28; abundance: .; CDR3aa: CATAPAGLGYTF; CDR3nt: TGTGCCACCGCCCCGGCAGGCCTTGGCTACACCTTC
d_gene: TRBD2; j_gene: TRBJ2-7; v_gene: TRBV27; abundance: .; CDR3aa: CASSWGLAYEQYF; CDR3nt: TGTGCCAGCAGTTGGGGACTAGCCTACGAGCAGTACTTC
d_gene: TRBD1; j_gene: TRBJ1-3; v_gene: TRBV2; abundance: .; CDR3aa: CASTSTGAGNTIYF; CDR3nt: TGTGCCAGCACCTCTACAGGGGCTGGAAACACCATATATTTT
d_gene: .; j_gene: TRBJ1-2; v_gene: TRBV19; abundance: few; CDR3aa: CASSIEQGSPYGYTF; CDR3nt: TGTGCCAGTAGTATCGAACAGGGTAGTCCCTATGGCTACACCTTC
d_gene: .; j_gene: TRBJ1-4; v_gene: TRBV18; abundance: .; CDR3aa: CASSPSEKLFF; CDR3nt: TGTGCCAGCTCACCAAGCGAAAAACTGTTTTTT
d_gene: TRBD1; j_gene: TRBJ2-2; v_gene: TRBV5-1; abundance: .; CDR3aa: CASSLGTGDTGELFF; CDR3nt: TGCGCCAGCAGCTTGGGGACAGGGGACACCGGGGAGCTGTTTTTT
d_gene: TRBD1; j_gene: TRBJ1-4; v_gene: TRBV18; abundance: .; CDR3aa: CASSQDQTGDGEKLFF; CDR3nt: TGTGCCAGCTCACAGGACCAGACAGGGGATGGGGAAAAACTGTTTTTT
d_gene: TRBD2; j_gene: TRBJ2-3; v_gene: TRBV19; abundance: .; CDR3aa: CASSAFLTSGGGDTQYF; CDR3nt: TGTGCCAGTAGTGCCTTCCTCACTAGCGGGGGGGGAGATACGCAGTATTTT
d_gene: TRBD1; j_gene: TRBJ1-2; v_gene: TRBV20-1; abundance: .; CDR3aa: CSASTGANYGYTF; CDR3nt: TGCAGTGCTAGTACAGGGGCTAACTATGGCTACACCTTC
d_gene: TRBD2; j_gene: TRBJ2-5; v_gene: TRBV7-3; abundance: .; CDR3aa: CASSLTGSGGETQYF; CDR3nt: TGTGCCAGCAGCTTAACCGGTAGCGGGGGAGAGACCCAGTACTTC
d_gene: TRBD1; j_gene: TRBJ1-2; v_gene: TRBV2; abundance: .; CDR3aa: CASTADRDYGYTF; CDR3nt: TGTGCCAGCACCGCCGACAGGGACTATGGCTACACCTTC
d_gene: .; j_gene: TRBJ2-1; v_gene: TRBV6-5; abundance: .; CDR3aa: CASGRRGDYNEQFF; CDR3nt: TGTGCCAGCGGGCGACGCGGGGACTACAATGAGCAGTTCTTC
d_gene: TRBD2; j_gene: TRBJ2-5; v_gene: TRBV3-1/TRBV3-2; abundance: .; CDR3aa: CASSQALAGAQETQYF; CDR3nt: TGTGCCAGCAGCCAAGCCTTAGCGGGGGCCCAAGAGACCCAGTACTTC
d_gene: .; j_gene: TRBJ1-1; v_gene: TRBV7-8; abundance: .; CDR3aa: CASSFKWRTTEAFF; CDR3nt: TGTGCCAGCAGCTTCAAATGGAGGACGACTGAAGCTTTCTTT
d_gene: .; j_gene: TRBJ2-7; v_gene: TRBV12-5; abundance: .; CDR3aa: CASGLVQGGALPFEQYF; CDR3nt: TGTGCTAGTGGTTTGGTACAGGGTGGGGCCCTGCCATTCGAGCAGTACTTC